One and the same sample provided the 3 T cell receptor beta chains below, sequenced in a study of blood T cell repertoires in COVID-19. The protocol was immunoSEQ multiplex PCR, while the TCRdb copy is restricted to in-frame clones and leaves out a portion. The sample holds a few hundred thousand clones; around 85% are singletons and the top ten take 0.75% to 0.95%. The material sequenced was peripheral blood. The receptors shown here come from a human donor with COVID-19, enrolled during active disease. The donor label of this sample is uncertain.

The chain combines TRBV28 with TRBJ1-4; D possibly corresponds to TRBD1 (6 bases). Trimming took 3 bases from V and 7 from J, leaving 27 bases between them. There are 19 residues in the CDR3. Germline V gene sequence: CDR1 MDHEN, CDR2 SYDVKM. The CDR3 nucleotides are TGTGCCAGCAGTTTGGGTCCGGGCAGGGGAGTCTACATAAGTGAAAAACTGTTTTTT. Translating it yields CASSLGPGRGVYISEKLFF.

J is TRBJ2-3 and V is TRBV27; 7 bases agree with TRBD2. The CDR3 runs to 14 residues. Germline-derived CDR1 and CDR2 are MNHEY and SMNVEV (reference sequence). V shed 3 bases and J 4 bases; nucleotides not matched to a gene: 4. The CDR3: CASSFLGRADTQYF. The CDR3 DNA is TGTGCCAGCAGTTTTTTGGGGAGGGCAGATACGCAGTATTTT.

V usage is TRBV6-2 or TRBV6-3 and J usage is TRBJ1-5, with D perhaps matching TRBD1 (6 bases). Germline CDR1 is MNHEY and CDR2 is SVGEGT. CDR3 length: 15 residues. The ends were cut back, 6 bases at V and 2 bases at J, with 14 bases in the middle. CDR3 bases: TGTGCCAGCAGCCGAACCAGGGGAGGCAATCAGCCCCAGCATTTT. It encodes CASSRTRGGNQPQHF.